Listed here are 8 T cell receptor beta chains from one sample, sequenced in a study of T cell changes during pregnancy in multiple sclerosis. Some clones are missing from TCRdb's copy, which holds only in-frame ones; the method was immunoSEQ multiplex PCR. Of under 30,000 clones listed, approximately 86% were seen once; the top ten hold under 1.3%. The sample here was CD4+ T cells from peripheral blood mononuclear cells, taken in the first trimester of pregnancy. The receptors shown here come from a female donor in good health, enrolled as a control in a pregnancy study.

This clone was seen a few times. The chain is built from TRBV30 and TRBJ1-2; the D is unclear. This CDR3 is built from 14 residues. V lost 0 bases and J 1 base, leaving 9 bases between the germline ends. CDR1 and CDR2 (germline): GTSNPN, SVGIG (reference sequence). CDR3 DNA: TGTGCCTGGAGTGTCCTAAGCTTTAACTATGGCTACACCTTC. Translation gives CAWSVLSFNYGYTF.

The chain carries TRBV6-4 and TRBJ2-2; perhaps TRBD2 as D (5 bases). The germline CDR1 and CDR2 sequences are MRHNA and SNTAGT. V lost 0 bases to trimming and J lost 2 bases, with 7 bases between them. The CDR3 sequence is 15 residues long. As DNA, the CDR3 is TGTGCCAGCAGTGACTCCGGGGAAAACACCGGGGAGCTGTTTTTT. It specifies CASSDSGENTGELFF.

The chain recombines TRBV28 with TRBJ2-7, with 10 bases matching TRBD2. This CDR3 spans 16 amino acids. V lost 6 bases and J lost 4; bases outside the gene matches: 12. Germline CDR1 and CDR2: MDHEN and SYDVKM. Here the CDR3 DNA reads TGTGCCAGCAGCTCCCCCCTAGCGGGAGCTTGGTACGAGCAGTACTTC. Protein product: CASSSPLAGAWYEQYF.

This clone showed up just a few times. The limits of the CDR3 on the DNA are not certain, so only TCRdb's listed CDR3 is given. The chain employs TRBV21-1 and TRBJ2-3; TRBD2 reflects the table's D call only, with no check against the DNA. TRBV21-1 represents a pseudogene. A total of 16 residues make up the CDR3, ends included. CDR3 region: CASSPVAGGTTDTQYF.

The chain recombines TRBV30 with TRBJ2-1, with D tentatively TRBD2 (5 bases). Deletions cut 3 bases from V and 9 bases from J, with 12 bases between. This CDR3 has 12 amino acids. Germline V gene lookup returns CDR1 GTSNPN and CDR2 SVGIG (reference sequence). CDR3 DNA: TGTGCCTGGAGCCCAGGTCGGGGTGAGCAGTTCTTC. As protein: CAWSPGRGEQFF.

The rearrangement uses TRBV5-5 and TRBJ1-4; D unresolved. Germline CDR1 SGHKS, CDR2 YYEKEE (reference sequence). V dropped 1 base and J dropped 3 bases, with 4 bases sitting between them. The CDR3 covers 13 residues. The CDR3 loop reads CASSLSANEKLFF. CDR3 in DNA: TGTGCCAGCAGCTTGTCGGCTAATGAAAAACTGTTTTTT.

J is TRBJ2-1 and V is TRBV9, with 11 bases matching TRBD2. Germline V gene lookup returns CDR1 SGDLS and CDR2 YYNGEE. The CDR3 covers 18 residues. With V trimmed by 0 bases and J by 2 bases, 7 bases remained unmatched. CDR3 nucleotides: TGTGCCAGCAGCGTAGTGCCTAGCGGGGGGTTAACCTACAATGAGCAGTTCTTC. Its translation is CASSVVPSGGLTYNEQFF.

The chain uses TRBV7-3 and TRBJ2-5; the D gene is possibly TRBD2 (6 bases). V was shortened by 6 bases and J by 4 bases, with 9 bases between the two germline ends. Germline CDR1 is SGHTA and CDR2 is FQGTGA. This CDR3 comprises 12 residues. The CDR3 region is CASSRDLETQYF. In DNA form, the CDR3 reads TGTGCCAGCAGTCGGGACTTAGAGACCCAGTACTTC.